The 22 T cell receptor beta chains given below trace back to one sample, sequenced in a study of blood T cell repertoires in COVID-19. The assay was immunoSEQ multiplex PCR, and TCRdb's table has in-frame clones only and misses some. The data contain tens of thousands of clones, around 88% of them seen just once; the ten biggest clones take up approximately 37%. Sequencing used peripheral blood. These receptors came from a man aged 80 or over with active or convalescent COVID-19.

The chain carries TRBV29-1 and TRBJ1-2, with 10 bases that match TRBD1. The ends lost 4 bases at V and 11 bases at J; junction bases unmatched: 7. This CDR3 has 12 amino acids. The germline CDR1 and CDR2 sequences are SQVTM and ANQGSEA. This CDR3 is CSVGAGTGDYTF. The CDR3 DNA reads TGCAGCGTTGGAGCGGGGACAGGGGATTACACCTTC.

V is TRBV7-6 and J is TRBJ2-7, with 7 bases that match TRBD2. Losses at the gene ends were 5 bases for V and 0 bases for J; bases not matched to a gene: 7. Germline-derived CDR1 and CDR2 are SGHVS and FNYEAQ. CDR3 length: 15 amino acids. The CDR3 sequence: CASSPQGGSSYEQYF. Written as DNA, the CDR3 is TGTGCCAGCAGCCCCCAGGGCGGGAGCTCCTACGAGCAGTACTTC.

The rearrangement links TRBV12-3 or TRBV12-4 to TRBJ2-3, with TRBD2 matching 9 bases. The junction had 3 bases not matched to a gene; V was cut back by 7 bases and J by 4 bases. This CDR3 is built from 13 residues. For the CDR3, the DNA is TGTGCCAGCACCCTAGCGGGGCCAGATACGCAGTATTTT. Residues: CASTLAGPDTQYF.

The gene calls are TRBV6-4 and TRBJ1-2; 9 nucleotides align to TRBD1. Unmatched junction bases numbered 6, after V lost 6 bases and J lost 4 bases. Germline V CDR1 and CDR2: MRHNA, SNTAGT. This CDR3 spans 14 amino acids. CDR3 nucleotides: TGTGCCAGCAGCCCTGGGACAGGGACCTATGGCTACACCTTC. The encoded protein is CASSPGTGTYGYTF.

Note on this clone: Other nucleotide sequences in the sample specify the same CDR3. The J gene is TRBJ2-1, the V gene TRBV4-3, with a weak D call TRBD2 (6 bases). Trimming removed 6 bases at V and 0 bases at J, with 12 bases between. CDR3 length equals 15 residues. Germline V CDR1 and CDR2: LGHNA, YSLEER. Here the CDR3 DNA reads TGCGCCAGCAGTCAGGACTATCTCTCCTACAATGAGCAGTTCTTC. Encoded protein: CASSQDYLSYNEQFF.

In this sample, this clone turned up a few times. The chain employs TRBV5-5 and TRBJ1-1; D remains unclear. CDR1 SGHKS and CDR2 YYEKEE come from the germline V gene (reference sequence). The ends were cut back, 1 base at V and 1 base at J, with 14 bases in the middle. The CDR3 length is 16 residues. CDR3 nucleotide sequence: TGTGCCAGCAGCTTGTCTCACTTAGGGAGGAACACTGAAGCTTTCTTT. Protein: CASSLSHLGRNTEAFF.

This chain uses TRBV7-3 with TRBJ2-1; the D gene is possibly TRBD2 (5 bases). Trimming cost V 3 bases and J 0 bases, with 15 bases left between them. This CDR3 contains 17 residues. In germline, CDR1 is SGHTA, CDR2 FQGTGA. The CDR3 DNA reads TGTGCCAGCAGCTTGGTTTCGGGTACTAGCTCCTACAATGAGCAGTTCTTC. Residues: CASSLVSGTSSYNEQFF.

The rearrangement uses TRBV7-3 and TRBJ2-6; TRBD2 matches at 10 bases. This CDR3 has 20 amino acids. Germline lookup yields CDR1 SGHTA and CDR2 FQGTGA. The junction had 14 bases not matched to a gene; V was cut back by 6 bases and J by 0 bases. In nucleotides, the CDR3 is TGTGCCAGCAGTTCCCGTAGCGGGGGGCGCGCAGGCTCTGGGGCCAACGTCCTGACTTTC. Translation: CASSSRSGGRAGSGANVLTF.

This chain links TRBV11-2 with TRBJ2-2, with 9 bases aligning to TRBD1. V lost 5 bases and J lost 7; bases outside the gene matches: 8. The CDR3 runs to 15 residues. Germline V gene data show CDR1 as SGHAT and CDR2 as FQNNGV. The CDR3 DNA is TGTGCCAGCAGCCAGGCGGGACAGGGTGTCGGGGAGCTGTTTTTT. Encoded protein: CASSQAGQGVGELFF.

This clone has just a few counts. The chain combines TRBV6-5 with TRBJ1-2; D not certain. Germline CDR1 reads MNHEY; CDR2 reads SVGAGI. The CDR3 spans 15 residues. Trimming shortened V by 8 bases and J by 2 bases, and 18 bases separated the two germline ends. CDR3 bases: TGTGCCAGCGTAAGGGCGGTGGACTCCAACTATGGCTACACCTTC. Translation gives CASVRAVDSNYGYTF.

This chain uses TRBV29-1 with TRBJ2-1, with 10 nucleotides matching TRBD1. CDR3 length: 13 amino acids. Germline CDR1 reads SQVTM; CDR2 reads ANQGSEA. V was clipped by 8 bases and J by 4 bases; unmatched bases: 5. CDR3 sequence reads: CSIRDRGYNEQFF. CDR3 nucleotides: TGCAGCATTCGGGACAGGGGTTACAATGAGCAGTTCTTC.

This sequence joins TRBV6-2 or TRBV6-3 and TRBJ2-1; D is ambiguous. CDR3 length equals 15 residues. Trimming stripped 3 bases from V and 5 bases from J, with 14 bases between. Germline-derived CDR1 and CDR2 are MNHEY and SVGEGT. DNA of the CDR3: TGTGCCAGCAGTTATATGTCAGTACATAACAATGAGCAGTTCTTC. Amino acid sequence: CASSYMSVHNNEQFF.

J is TRBJ1-1 and V is TRBV28, with D uncertain. This CDR3 is 16 amino acids long. The ends were cut back, 5 bases at V and 1 base at J, with 17 bases in the middle. Germline V gene data show CDR1 as MDHEN and CDR2 as SYDVKM. CDR3 sequence: CASSPNSNYRNTEAFF. CDR3 DNA sequence: TGTGCCAGCAGTCCCAACAGCAATTACAGGAACACTGAAGCTTTCTTT.

The chain links TRBV29-1 to TRBJ1-2; D uncertain. This CDR3 has 13 amino acids. Germline V lookup: CDR1 SQVTM, CDR2 ANQGSEA. The V and J ends lost 4 bases and 4 bases respectively, with 13 bases between them. The chain's CDR3 is CSVAVERAYGYTF. The CDR3 DNA reads TGCAGCGTTGCTGTAGAGCGAGCCTATGGCTACACCTTC.

The V and J genes are TRBV10-3 and TRBJ2-1; TRBD2 matches at 11 bases. This CDR3 has 15 amino acids. The germline V gene has CDR1 ENHRY and CDR2 SYGVKD. V shed 4 bases and J 10 bases; nucleotides not matched to a gene: 9. This chain's CDR3 is CAISAGLADGREQFF. Written as DNA, the CDR3 is TGTGCCATCAGTGCGGGACTAGCGGATGGGCGGGAGCAGTTCTTC.

The chain combines TRBV10-3 with TRBJ1-1; D not resolved. The germline V gene encodes CDR1 ENHRY and CDR2 SYGVKD. This CDR3 is 17 amino acids long. V lost 0 bases and J 4 bases, leaving 18 bases between the germline ends. In nucleotides, the CDR3 is TGTGCCATCAGTGAGTCTTTAGTCGTGCAGGTAGGCACTGAAGCTTTCTTT. Translation gives CAISESLVVQVGTEAFF.

The chain is built from TRBV7-9 and TRBJ2-1; 7 nucleotides agree with TRBD2. CDR1 and CDR2 (germline): SEHNR, FQNEAQ (reference sequence). With V trimmed by 8 bases and J by 7 bases, 17 bases remained unmatched. The CDR3 length is 16 residues. Here the CDR3 DNA reads TGTGCCAGCCCACGGGAGGCGGGAGACCTAAGGAATGAGCAGTTCTTC. Translating gives CASPREAGDLRNEQFF.

The chain has TRBV19 and TRBJ1-5, with D maybe TRBD1 (5 bases). The V end was cut by 2 bases, the J end by 4 bases, with 18 bases between. CDR3 size: 17 residues. The V gene's germline CDR1 is LNHDA and CDR2 SQIVND (reference sequence). The CDR3 bases are TGTGCCAGTAGTATATTTCTTGGAGGGACGCGAAATCAGCCCCAGCATTTT. Translation: CASSIFLGGTRNQPQHF.

The V call is TRBV3-1 (or the pseudogene TRBV3-2), the J call TRBJ1-4; TRBD1 is a possible D gene (6 bases). Germline CDR1 is LGHDT and CDR2 is YNNKEL (reference sequence). The CDR3 runs to 14 residues. Trimming cost V 5 bases and J 8 bases, with 15 bases left between them. The CDR3 region is CASSFRTAREKLFF. DNA for the CDR3: TGTGCCAGCAGCTTCCGGACAGCGCGGGAAAAACTGTTTTTT.

This chain's CDR3 is CASSPPGGDWTEAFF. Written as DNA, the CDR3 is TGCGCCAGCAGCCCCCCGGGAGGGGATTGGACTGAAGCTTTCTTT. The chain recombines TRBV5-1 with TRBJ1-1; the D gene is possibly TRBD1 (5 bases). CDR1 is SGHRS, CDR2 YFSETQ, per germline. The CDR3 loop spans 15 amino acids. V lost 4 bases and J lost 5, with 18 bases in between.

The genes are TRBV19 and TRBJ1-2, with 7 nucleotides matching TRBD1. From germline, CDR1 is LNHDA and CDR2 SQIVND (reference sequence). The CDR3 loop spans 15 amino acids. Trimming at V came to 0 bases and at J to 4 bases, leaving 5 bases not matched to a gene. This chain's CDR3 is CASSIEPGGSYGYTF. CDR3 DNA sequence: TGTGCCAGTAGTATAGAGCCAGGGGGAAGCTATGGCTACACCTTC.

The chain is built from TRBV4-3 and TRBJ1-1, with 7 bases identical to TRBD1. This CDR3 contains 18 residues. The germline gives CDR1 LGHNA, CDR2 YSLEER. The trim removed 3 bases at V and 0 bases at J, leaving 13 bases unmatched. The CDR3 spells CASSQLLPGTVMNTEAFF. As DNA, the CDR3 is TGCGCCAGCAGCCAGCTACTACCCGGGACAGTCATGAACACTGAAGCTTTCTTT.